The following is a T cell receptor (beta chain) sequence with its context. The antigen remains unidentified. The sample belongs to a study of Ad26.COV2.S vaccination and SARS-CoV-2 variants. Across the study: Once or twice, 56 days apart, Ad26.COV2.S was delivered intramuscularly.

Produced via immunoSEQ multiplex PCR; TCRdb's table is partial and in-frame only. The sample lists about 320,000 clones; more than 70% were seen once. Treatment indicated: approximately 18 received Ad26.COV2.S at low or high dose, single or two shots; roughly five received placebo; per-sample allocation not given. Material that was analyzed had been drawn on day 63 after the first vaccine or placebo injection. A Boston donor was an adult aged 18-55 years. Study findings and constraints: From the TCR breadth and depth analyses, total T cell responses may have been underestimated.

Between the trimmed V and J ends, which lost 7 bases and 1 base, there was a span of 10 bases. This CDR3 comprises 13 residues. Per the germline V gene, CDR1 is MNHEY and CDR2 is SVGAGI. The sequences come from peripheral blood, collected in a trial of Ad26.COV2.S vaccine versus placebo. V usage is TRBV6-5 and J usage is TRBJ1-2; no clear D gene. This TCR was recovered from a person between 18 and 65 years old who received the Ad26.COV2.S COVID-19 vaccine or a placebo. This CDR3 is CASNSGINYGYTF. In DNA form, the CDR3 reads TGTGCCAGCAATTCAGGCATTAACTATGGCTACACCTTC.